This T cell receptor (beta chain) was sequenced during a study of identifying expanded T cells in peripheral blood. Study results and caveats: Over two and four weeks, about 17 and 20 clones changed, versus around 1.1 between replicates. Across healthy donors, higher total template counts meant significantly greater roughly two-week count variance.

Healthy donors had no documented immune events, such as infections, while sampled. Remarks on this clone: What it binds is unknown.

Trimming cost V 4 bases and J 7 bases, with 14 bases left between them. Per the germline V gene, CDR1 is SGHRS and CDR2 is YFSETQ. This CDR3 comprises 13 residues. Clones were read by immunoSEQ multiplex PCR, and TCRdb kept only the in-frame ones, dropping some. The sample includes 120,000 or so clones, around 84% of them seen just once. The rearrangement links TRBV5-1 to TRBJ2-5; the D gene could be TRBD1 or TRBD2 (6 bases each). This receptor was identified in a person aged 18 to 69 in good health. The sample taken for sequencing was blood. Here the CDR3 reads CASSPGGGGTQYF. The CDR3 nucleotides read TGCGCCAGCAGCCCCGGTGGAGGGGGGACCCAGTACTTC.